These 22 T cell receptor beta chains share one sample of origin, sequenced in a study of T cells in Graves' hyperthyroidism and ophthalmopathy. Amplified regions were TCR beta CDR3 sequences from RNA transcripts. The TCR CDR3 was amplified in a first-round RT-PCR using the HTBI primer set. TCRdb fed the multiplex PCR reads into MiXCR, producing one record per CDR3 protein. Of some 340,000 distinct CDR3 sequences listed, around 13% are singletons. Sequencing was done on a sample of blood. The source of these receptors is a woman between 40 and 50 years old with Graves' ophthalmopathy.

By frequency in the sample, this clonotype is medium-sized. The gene calls are TRBV2 and TRBJ1-2; D unresolved. Deletions cut 0 bases from V and 4 bases from J, with 12 bases between. CDR1 is SNHLY and CDR2 is FYNNEI in the germline V gene. The length of the CDR3 is 15 residues. The CDR3 DNA is TGTGCCAGCAGTGAAGCGAGTTTACTCCCCTATGGCTACACCTTC. It is translated as CASSEASLLPYGYTF.

The table lists this clonotype with many counts. The chain couples TRBV28 to TRBJ2-1, with 9 bases lining up with TRBD2. Germline trimming cut 3 bases from V and 0 bases from J; bases unmatched to any gene: 15. CDR3 length equals 20 residues. Per the germline V gene, CDR1 is MDHEN and CDR2 is SYDVKM. In nucleotides, the CDR3 is TGTGCCAGCAGTTTGGGGGCGGGAGGGCTGCGTCCCAGCTCCTACAATGAGCAGTTCTTC. Its translation is CASSLGAGGLRPSSYNEQFF.

This clonotype has ten or more counts. The CDR3 nucleotides are TGTGCCAGCAGCCAACGGGACGGATATTCACCCCTCCACTTT. It encodes CASSQRDGYSPLHF. The chain recombines TRBV14 with TRBJ1-6; weak D call: TRBD1 (5 bases). This CDR3 contains 14 residues. Trimming shortened V by 2 bases and J by 8 bases, and 10 bases separated the two germline ends. The germline V gene has CDR1 SGHDN and CDR2 FVKESK.

In its sample, this clonotype was seen many times. The V gene is TRBV18, the J gene TRBJ2-5, with a weak D call TRBD2 (5 bases). V was clipped by 1 base and J by 4 bases, with 16 bases between them. This CDR3 is built from 16 residues. Per germline, CDR1 KGHSH and CDR2 LQKENI. The CDR3 region has the DNA TGTGCCAGCTCACCACAGGTGCTCCGCGGAGGAGAGACCCAGTACTTC. The encoded protein is CASSPQVLRGGETQYF.

This clonotype has a handful of counts. Since a much larger clone is just one base distant, this may be a read error. This rearrangement joins TRBV12-3 or TRBV12-4 to TRBJ2-3; 15 bases match TRBD2. The CDR3 extends over 21 amino acids. The CDR3 sequence is CASSAPGGGTSGRIATDTRYF. CDR3 bases: TGTGCCAGCAGCGCGCCGGGGGGGGGGACTAGCGGGAGGATAGCCACAGATACGCGGTATTTT.

The table lists this clonotype with a few counts. The rearrangement uses TRBV24-1 and TRBJ2-3; 9 bases are a match to TRBD2. This CDR3 has 16 amino acids. V shed 4 bases, J shed 2 bases, and the junction held 6 bases outside the gene matches. The germline CDR1 and CDR2 sequences are KGHDR and SFDVKD. The DNA for the CDR3 is TGTGCCACCAGTGAAACCGGGACTAGCTCCACAGATACGCAGTATTTT. Translation gives CATSETGTSSTDTQYF.

The table lists this clonotype with a few counts. CDR3 sequence reads: CASSGQGANENTEAFF. CDR3 sequence (DNA): TGTGCCAGCTCCGGACAGGGGGCCAACGAGAACACTGAAGCTTTCTTT. The chain carries TRBV28 and TRBJ1-1, with 11 bases that match TRBD1. The junction had 9 bases not matched to a gene; V was cut back by 8 bases and J by 1 base. CDR3 length equals 16 residues. CDR1 is MDHEN and CDR2 is SYDVKM in the germline V gene.

This chain joins TRBV5-1 and TRBJ1-4; maybe TRBD1 (5 bases). The germline gives CDR1 SGHRS, CDR2 YFSETQ. The V end was cut by 0 bases, the J end by 8 bases, with 14 bases between. This CDR3 has 15 amino acids. This chain's CDR3 is CASSLGGDRREKLFF. DNA of the CDR3: TGCGCCAGCAGCTTGGGAGGGGACCGACGGGAAAAACTGTTTTTT.

This clonotype was counted at least ten times. The chain has TRBV6-1 and TRBJ2-7, with unresolved D. The length of the CDR3 is 12 residues. V was trimmed by 5 bases and J by 2 bases, leaving 7 bases between them. The germline V gene has CDR1 MNHNS and CDR2 SASEGT. CDR3 sequence: CASSKVPYEQYF. The CDR3, as DNA: TGTGCCAGCAGTAAAGTCCCCTACGAGCAGTACTTC.

This clonotype was observed at least ten times. The rearrangement links TRBV10-2 to TRBJ1-5; D is possibly TRBD1 (6 bases). The V end lost 4 bases, the J end lost 4 bases, and 20 bases lay between the germline ends. This CDR3 comprises 17 residues. Germline V gene data show CDR1 as WSHSY and CDR2 as SAAADI. CDR3 DNA sequence: TGCGCCAGCAGTGGGTCGGTAGGGGGAATGGGTAATCAGCCCCAGCATTTT. This encodes CASSGSVGGMGNQPQHF.

This clonotype was picked up many times. This chain joins TRBV20-1 and TRBJ1-5; tentative D call: TRBD1 (5 bases). Deletions cut 6 bases from V and 6 bases from J, with 24 bases between. The CDR3 is made up of 16 amino acids. Looked up from germline, CDR1 is DFQATT and CDR2 is SNEGSKA (reference sequence). CDR3 protein: CSAGRGISQEGQPQHF. The CDR3 DNA is TGCAGTGCGGGACGGGGGATTAGCCAAGAAGGTCAGCCCCAGCATTTT.

This clonotype was detected only a few times. The chain couples TRBV20-1 to TRBJ2-7; TRBD2 is a possible D gene (5 bases). Per the germline V gene, CDR1 is DFQATT and CDR2 is SNEGSKA (reference sequence). The CDR3 runs 15 residues. The ends were cut back, 3 bases at V and 2 bases at J, with 17 bases in the middle. The CDR3 region has the DNA TGCAGTGCTAGTTCCGGCTCGACTACCCCCTACGAGCAGTACTTC. Its translation: CSASSGSTTPYEQYF.

V gene TRBV30 combines with J gene TRBJ2-7; 13 bases line up with TRBD2. From germline, CDR1 is GTSNPN and CDR2 SVGIG (reference sequence). The V and J ends lost 0 bases and 3 bases, in that order; junction bases with no gene match: 5. The CDR3 has 16 amino acids. The CDR3: CAWSVRTSGSSYEQYF. The DNA of the CDR3 is TGTGCCTGGAGTGTAAGGACTAGCGGGAGTAGCTACGAGCAGTACTTC. The full variable domain, with the rest looked up from reference TRBV30 and TRBJ2-7, is SQTIHQWPATLVQPVGSPLSLECTVEGTSNPNLYWYRQAAGRGLQLLFYSVGIGQISSEVPQNLSASRPQDRQFILSSKKLLLSDSGFYLCAWSVRTSGSSYEQYFGPGTRLTVT.

This clonotype was picked up a small number of times. This clone may be a read error of a much larger clone one base away. The chain carries TRBV11-2 and TRBJ2-1; D unclear. V lost 6 bases, J lost 2 bases, and 20 bases lay in between. The CDR3 has 17 amino acids. CDR1 and CDR2 (germline): SGHAT, FQNNGV. In DNA form, the CDR3 reads TGTGCCAGCAGGGCCTCGGGTCATCAAACACCCTACAATGAGCAGTTCTTC. It yields the protein CASRASGHQTPYNEQFF.

This clonotype was detected only a few times. This chain links TRBV3-1 with TRBJ1-5; 7 bases fit TRBD1. From germline, CDR1 is LGHDT and CDR2 YNNKEL (reference sequence). Trimming removed 4 bases from V and 5 bases from J; junction bases left unmatched: 8. CDR3 length: 15 residues. CDR3 coding DNA: TGTGCCAGCAGCCCAGATAACAGGGGCCATCAGCCCCAGCATTTT. Amino acid sequence: CASSPDNRGHQPQHF.

This clonotype was recorded many times. J is TRBJ1-1 and V is TRBV7-2, with TRBD1 identical over 8 bases. The germline gives CDR1 SGHTA, CDR2 FQGNSA. The ends lost 4 bases at V and 1 base at J; junction bases unmatched: 2. The CDR3 sequence is 14 residues long. In DNA form, the CDR3 reads TGTGCCAGCAGCTGGGACAGGAAGAACACTGAAGCTTTCTTT. It codes for CASSWDRKNTEAFF.

This clonotype has at least ten counts. The chain carries TRBV25-1 and TRBJ1-6; TRBD1 agrees at 7 bases. The CDR3 covers 14 residues. V shed 5 bases, J shed 7 bases, and the junction held 5 bases outside the gene matches. Germline loops: CDR1 MGHDK, CDR2 SYGVNS. DNA for the CDR3: TGTGCCAGCAGTCCACAGGGGCTCAATTCACCCCTCCACTTT. Translated, it gives CASSPQGLNSPLHF.

This clonotype appeared many times. Germline and junction disagree at one end, which may indicate a read error. This chain's CDR3 is CASSLVIQGTQYF. CDR3 DNA sequence: TGTGCCAGCAGCTTAGTTATCCAAGGGACCCAGTACTTC. This sequence joins TRBV7-2 and TRBJ2-5; D not certain. CDR1 is SGHTA and CDR2 is FQGNSA in the germline V gene. This CDR3 region has 13 residues.

This clonotype was seen at least ten times. The CDR3 here is CASSFWTYNEQFF. The CDR3 DNA reads TGTGCCAGCAGTTTTTGGACTTACAATGAGCAGTTCTTC. The rearrangement links TRBV12-3 or TRBV12-4 to TRBJ2-1; maybe TRBD2 (5 bases). V was shortened by 3 bases and J by 4 bases, with 7 bases between the two germline ends. The CDR3 length is 13 residues.

The chain joins TRBV19 to TRBJ2-2; D remains unclear. V lost 6 bases and J 5 bases, leaving 13 bases between the germline ends. Germline loops: CDR1 LNHDA, CDR2 SQIVND (reference sequence). The CDR3 runs to 14 residues. The CDR3 protein is CASSDFMGTGELFF. In DNA form, the CDR3 reads TGTGCCAGTAGCGACTTCATGGGGACCGGGGAGCTGTTTTTT.

This clonotype appeared a few times. The chain has TRBV7-2 and TRBJ2-1; 11 nucleotides match TRBD2. Germline trimming cut 5 bases from V and 0 bases from J; bases unmatched to any gene: 21. Looked up from germline, CDR1 is SGHTA and CDR2 is FQGNSA. The CDR3 sequence is 22 residues long. As DNA, the CDR3 is TGTGCCAGCAGCCAAGCTTACAGCAAACCGGGACTAGCGGTGAGCTCCTACAATGAGCAGTTCTTC. Its protein is CASSQAYSKPGLAVSSYNEQFF.

This clonotype was seen many times. The rearrangement links TRBV5-1 to TRBJ2-3, with D perhaps matching TRBD1 (6 bases). There are 16 residues in the CDR3. Germline CDR1 reads SGHRS; CDR2 reads YFSETQ. Trimming pared 6 bases from V and 1 base from J, leaving 18 bases between. CDR3 sequence: CASTFGEGGGTDTQYF. CDR3 coding DNA: TGCGCCAGCACCTTCGGGGAAGGGGGAGGCACAGATACGCAGTATTTT. The variable domain in full, completed from reference TRBV5-1 and TRBJ2-3, reads KAGVTQTPRYLIKTRGQQVTLSCSPISGHRSVSWYQQTPGQGLQFLFEYFSETQRNKGNFPGRFSGRQFSNSRSEMNVSTLELGDSALYLCASTFGEGGGTDTQYFGPGTRLTVL.